This T cell receptor (beta chain) was retrieved from a study of response to subunit inactivated influenza vaccine. Findings and limits, study-wide: Each seasonal flu vaccination may recruit only limited new T cells, authors suggested.

This clonotype was seen repeatedly, ten times or more. Its antigen is unknown. TCRdb re-called the RT-PCR reads with MiXCR, one entry per CDR3 protein. The table has hundreds of thousands of distinct CDR3 sequences, around 13% seen once. This CDR3 comprises 14 residues. Germline values: CDR1 SGHAT, CDR2 FQNNGV. The ends were cut back, 5 bases at V and 4 bases at J, with 14 bases in the middle. Specimen: PBMCs from blood, collected 14 to 15 days before vaccination. The chain carries TRBV11-2 and TRBJ1-1, with unresolved D. This TCR was recovered from a man aged 50-59 years who received an inactivated influenza vaccine. CDR3 amino acids: CASSALGSGTEAFF. The CDR3 DNA is TGTGCCAGCAGCGCCTTGGGGTCGGGCACTGAAGCTTTCTTT.